This entry lists 10 T cell receptor beta chains sequenced from one sample in a study of identical twins. TCRdb independently ran MiXCR on the 5' RACE reads; one entry per CDR3 protein. The sample carries about 700,000 distinct CDR3 sequences, approximately 6% recorded once. Input material: naive T cells sorted from blood. These receptors originate from a man between 18 and 35 years old in good health.

In this sample, this clonotype turned up a few times. The V and J genes are TRBV4-3 and TRBJ2-1; tentative D call: TRBD2 (6 bases). V dropped 0 bases and J dropped 2 bases, with 17 bases sitting between them. The CDR3 runs to 18 residues. Germline V gene sequence: CDR1 LGHNA, CDR2 YSLEER. CDR3 amino acids: CASSQDYGETRAYNEQFF. The CDR3 DNA sequence: TGCGCCAGCAGCCAAGATTATGGGGAGACTAGGGCCTACAATGAGCAGTTCTTC.

Many counts were recorded for this clonotype. The chain uses TRBV10-3 and TRBJ2-4; 8 bases align to TRBD1. The trim removed 3 bases at V and 4 bases at J, leaving 2 bases unmatched. Germline values: CDR1 ENHRY, CDR2 SYGVKD. CDR3 size: 14 residues. CDR3 DNA: TGTGCCATCAGTGATCAGGGGGCGAAAAACATTCAGTACTTC. Amino acid sequence: CAISDQGAKNIQYF.

Only a few counts were recorded for this clonotype. This chain links TRBV5-6 with TRBJ2-7; 9 nucleotides line up with TRBD2. Germline lookup yields CDR1 SGHDT and CDR2 YYEEEE. V shed 1 base and J 3 bases; nucleotides not matched to a gene: 5. The CDR3 spans 15 residues. As DNA, the CDR3 is TGTGCCAGCAGCTTGTTAGCGGGAGACTTCTACGAGCAGTACTTC. This gives the protein CASSLLAGDFYEQYF.

This clonotype appeared many times. The chain has TRBV7-3 and TRBJ2-1; 7 nucleotides agree with TRBD2. Trimming cost V 3 bases and J 7 bases; bases outside gene matches: 3. The CDR3 covers 13 residues. In germline, CDR1 is SGHTA, CDR2 FQGTGA. In DNA, the CDR3 is TGTGCCAGCAGCTTGTGGGGGGGGAATGAGCAGTTCTTC. This gives the protein CASSLWGGNEQFF.

A few counts support this clonotype. This CDR3 reads CASSSKTVNEQFF. The DNA of the CDR3 is TGTGCCAGCAGCTCAAAAACGGTCAATGAGCAGTTCTTC. The gene calls are TRBV7-9 and TRBJ2-1; D gene uncertain. The CDR3 has 13 amino acids. V lost 4 bases, J lost 6 bases, and 10 bases lay in between. Looked up from germline, CDR1 is SEHNR and CDR2 is FQNEAQ (reference sequence).

This clonotype has a count of ten or more. The chain links TRBV15 to TRBJ1-4; no reliable D call. Trimming took off 3 bases at V and 8 bases at J, with 10 bases between the two ends. The CDR3 extends over 13 amino acids. Germline loops: CDR1 LNHNV, CDR2 YYDKDF (reference sequence). The CDR3 nucleotides read TGTGCCACCAGCAGCAGCGTAAAGGAAAAACTGTTTTTT. As protein: CATSSSVKEKLFF.

This clonotype was detected many times. The J gene is TRBJ2-3, the V gene TRBV5-1, with 11 positions matching TRBD2. The CDR3 is 15 residues long. J lost 2 bases, V lost 4 bases, and 3 bases had no gene match. CDR1 is SGHRS, CDR2 YFSETQ, per germline. The CDR3 DNA follows: TGCGCCAGCAGCCAGACTAGCGGGAACACAGATACGCAGTATTTT. This gives the protein CASSQTSGNTDTQYF.

This clonotype was counted between two and nine times. The chain carries TRBV6-2 or TRBV6-3 and TRBJ2-1, with 10 bases lining up with TRBD2. Unmatched junction bases numbered 4, after V lost 6 bases and J lost 2 bases. The CDR3 runs to 15 residues. CDR1 is MNHEY, CDR2 SVGEGT, per germline. The DNA for the CDR3 is TGTGCCAGCAGACCTACTAGCGGGGCCTACAATGAGCAGTTCTTC. Translating gives CASRPTSGAYNEQFF.

The chain combines TRBV7-9 with TRBJ2-7, with D unclear. Germline V gene data show CDR1 as SEHNR and CDR2 as FQNEAQ (reference sequence). The CDR3 runs to 16 residues. Trimming left V 5 bases short and J 0 bases short, with 17 bases between. CDR3 coding DNA: TGTGCCAGCAGCCCCCCCCCCGGGCAAGGCTCCTACGAGCAGTACGTC. It encodes CASSPPPGQGSYEQYV.

The chain combines TRBV2 with TRBJ2-7; D may match TRBD1 or TRBD2 (5 bases each). Per germline, CDR1 SNHLY and CDR2 FYNNEI. The length of the CDR3 is 15 residues. V gave up 5 bases and J gave up 4 bases, with 18 bases separating them. The CDR3 reads CASSPSPGRGYEQYF. DNA for the CDR3: TGTGCCAGCAGTCCCAGTCCGGGACGGGGATACGAGCAGTACTTC.